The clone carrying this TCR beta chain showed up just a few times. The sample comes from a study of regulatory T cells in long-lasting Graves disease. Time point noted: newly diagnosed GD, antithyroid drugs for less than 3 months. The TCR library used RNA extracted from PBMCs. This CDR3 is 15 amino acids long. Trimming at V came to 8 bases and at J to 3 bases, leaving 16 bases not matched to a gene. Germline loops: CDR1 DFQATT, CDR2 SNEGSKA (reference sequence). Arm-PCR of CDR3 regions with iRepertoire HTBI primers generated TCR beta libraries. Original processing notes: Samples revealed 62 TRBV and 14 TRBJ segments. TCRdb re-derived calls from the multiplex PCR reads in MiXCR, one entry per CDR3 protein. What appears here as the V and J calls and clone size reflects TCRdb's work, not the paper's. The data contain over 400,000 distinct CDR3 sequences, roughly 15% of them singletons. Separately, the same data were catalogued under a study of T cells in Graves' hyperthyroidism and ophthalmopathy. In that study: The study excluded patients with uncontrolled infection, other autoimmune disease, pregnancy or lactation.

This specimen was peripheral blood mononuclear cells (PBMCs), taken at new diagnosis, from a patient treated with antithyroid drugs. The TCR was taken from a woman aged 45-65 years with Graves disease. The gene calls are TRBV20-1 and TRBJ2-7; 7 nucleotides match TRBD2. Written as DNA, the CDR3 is TGCAGTACAAGAGACGCCCTCGGCGGGAGCTACGAGCAGTACTTC. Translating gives CSTRDALGGSYEQYF.